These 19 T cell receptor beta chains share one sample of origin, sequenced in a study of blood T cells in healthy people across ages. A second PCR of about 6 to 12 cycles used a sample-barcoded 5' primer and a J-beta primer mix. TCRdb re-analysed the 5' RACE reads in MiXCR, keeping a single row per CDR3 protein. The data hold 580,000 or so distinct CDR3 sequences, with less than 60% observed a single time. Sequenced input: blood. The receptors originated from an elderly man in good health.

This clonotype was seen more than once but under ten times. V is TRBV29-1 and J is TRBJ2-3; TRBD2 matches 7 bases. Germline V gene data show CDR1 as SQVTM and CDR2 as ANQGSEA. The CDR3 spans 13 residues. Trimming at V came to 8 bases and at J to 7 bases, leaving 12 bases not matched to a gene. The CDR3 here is CSSSPRGENTQYF. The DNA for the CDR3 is TGCAGCTCCTCGCCCCGGGGGGAAAATACGCAGTATTTT.

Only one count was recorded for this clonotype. This CDR3 is CASNHFRCQAQFF. The CDR3 DNA reads as TGTGCCAGCAACCACTTCCGCTGTCAAGCCCAGTTCTTC. The rearrangement joins TRBV14 to TRBJ2-1; D remains ambiguous. Germline-derived CDR1 and CDR2 are SGHDN and FVKESK. V was pared by 7 bases and J by 13 bases, with 20 bases between. The CDR3 consists of 13 residues.

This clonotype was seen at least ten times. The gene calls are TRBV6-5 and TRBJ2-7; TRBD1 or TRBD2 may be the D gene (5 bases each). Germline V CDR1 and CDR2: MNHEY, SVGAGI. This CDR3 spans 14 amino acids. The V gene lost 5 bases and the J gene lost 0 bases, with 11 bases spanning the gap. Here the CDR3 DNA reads TGTGCCAGCAGTCGGCAGGGAGTCTCCTACGAGCAGTACTTC. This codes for CASSRQGVSYEQYF.

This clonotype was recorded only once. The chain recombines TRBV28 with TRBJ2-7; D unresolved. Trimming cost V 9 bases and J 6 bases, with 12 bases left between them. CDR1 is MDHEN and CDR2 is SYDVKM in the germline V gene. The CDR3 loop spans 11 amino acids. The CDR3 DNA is TGTGCCAGTAGGCCGGCGAGCGAGCAGTACTTC. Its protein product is CASRPASEQYF.

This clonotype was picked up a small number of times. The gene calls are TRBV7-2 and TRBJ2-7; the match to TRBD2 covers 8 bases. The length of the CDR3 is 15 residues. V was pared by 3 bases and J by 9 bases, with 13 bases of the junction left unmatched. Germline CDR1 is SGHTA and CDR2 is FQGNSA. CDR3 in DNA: TGTGCCAGCAGCTTCACACGTCTAAGCGGGAGAGGGCAGTACTTC. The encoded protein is CASSFTRLSGRGQYF.

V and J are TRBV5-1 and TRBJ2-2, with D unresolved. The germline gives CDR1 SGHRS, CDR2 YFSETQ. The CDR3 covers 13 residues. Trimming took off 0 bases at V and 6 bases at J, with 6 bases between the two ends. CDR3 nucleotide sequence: TGCGCCAGCAGCTTGGAAGGAGCCGGGGAGCTGTTTTTT. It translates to CASSLEGAGELFF.

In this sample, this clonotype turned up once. This CDR3 is CATSDSLGLSYGYTF. The CDR3 nucleotides are TGTGCCACCAGTGATTCCCTGGGGCTGTCCTATGGCTACACCTTC. This chain connects TRBV24-1 to TRBJ1-2; tentatively, D is TRBD1 (5 bases). CDR3 length: 15 residues. The V gene lost 2 bases and the J gene lost 4 bases, with 13 bases spanning the gap. Per the germline V gene, CDR1 is KGHDR and CDR2 is SFDVKD.

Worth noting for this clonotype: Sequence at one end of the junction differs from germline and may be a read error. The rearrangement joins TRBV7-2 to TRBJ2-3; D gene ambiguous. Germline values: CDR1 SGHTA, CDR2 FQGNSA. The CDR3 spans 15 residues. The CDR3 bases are TGTGTCAGCAGCTTAGTGGCCCCATTAGGGGATACGCAGTATTTT. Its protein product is CVSSLVAPLGDTQYF.

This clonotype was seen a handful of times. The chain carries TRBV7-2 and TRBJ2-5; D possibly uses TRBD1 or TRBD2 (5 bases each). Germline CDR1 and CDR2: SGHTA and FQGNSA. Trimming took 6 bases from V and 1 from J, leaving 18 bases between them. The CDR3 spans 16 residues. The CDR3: CASSHWYGTSQETQYF. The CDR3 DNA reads TGTGCCAGCAGTCACTGGTACGGGACCTCCCAAGAGACCCAGTACTTC.

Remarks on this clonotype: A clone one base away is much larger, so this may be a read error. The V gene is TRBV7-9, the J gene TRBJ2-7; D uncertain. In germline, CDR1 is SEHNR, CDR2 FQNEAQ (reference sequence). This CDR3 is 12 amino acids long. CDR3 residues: CASSPSTYGQYF. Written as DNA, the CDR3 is TGTGCCAGCAGCCCGTCCACCTACGGGCAGTACTTC. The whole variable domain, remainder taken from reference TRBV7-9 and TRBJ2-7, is DTGVSQNPRHKITKRGQNVTFRCDPISEHNRLYWYRQTLGQGPEFLTYFQNEAQLEKSRLLSDRFSAERPKGSFSTLEIQRTEQGDSAMYLCASSPSTYGQYFGPGTRLTVT.

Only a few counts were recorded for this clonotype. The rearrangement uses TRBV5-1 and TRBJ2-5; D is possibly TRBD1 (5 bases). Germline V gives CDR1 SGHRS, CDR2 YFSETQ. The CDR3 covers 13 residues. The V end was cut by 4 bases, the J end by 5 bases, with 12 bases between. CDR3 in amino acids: CASSDQGWETQYF. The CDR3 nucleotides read TGCGCCAGCAGCGATCAGGGTTGGGAGACCCAGTACTTC.

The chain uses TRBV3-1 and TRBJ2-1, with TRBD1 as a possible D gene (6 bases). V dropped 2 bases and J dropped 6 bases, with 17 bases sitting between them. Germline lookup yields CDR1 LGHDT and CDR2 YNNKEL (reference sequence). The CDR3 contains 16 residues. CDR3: CASSQFLTGYRNEQFF. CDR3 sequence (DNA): TGTGCCAGCAGCCAATTCTTAACAGGGTATCGCAATGAGCAGTTCTTC.

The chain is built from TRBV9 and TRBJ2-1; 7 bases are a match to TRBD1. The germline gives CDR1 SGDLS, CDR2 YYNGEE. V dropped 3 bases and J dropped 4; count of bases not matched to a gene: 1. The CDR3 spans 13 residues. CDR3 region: CASSGGQYNEQFF. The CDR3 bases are TGTGCCAGCAGCGGGGGACAGTACAATGAGCAGTTCTTC.

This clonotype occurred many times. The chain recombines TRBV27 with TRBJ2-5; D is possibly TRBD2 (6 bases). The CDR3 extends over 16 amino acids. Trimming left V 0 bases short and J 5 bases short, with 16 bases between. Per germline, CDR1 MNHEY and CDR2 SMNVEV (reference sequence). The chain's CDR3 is CASSLSPGGRGETQYF. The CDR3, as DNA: TGTGCCAGCAGTTTATCACCAGGAGGGAGAGGGGAGACCCAGTACTTC.

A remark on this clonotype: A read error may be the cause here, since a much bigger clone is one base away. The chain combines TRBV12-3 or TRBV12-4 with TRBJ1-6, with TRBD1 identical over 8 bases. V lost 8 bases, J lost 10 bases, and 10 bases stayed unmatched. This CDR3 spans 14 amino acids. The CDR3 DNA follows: TGTGCCAGCGGCCTACAGGGGGAAGGATCACCCCTCCACTTT. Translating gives CASGLQGEGSPLHF.

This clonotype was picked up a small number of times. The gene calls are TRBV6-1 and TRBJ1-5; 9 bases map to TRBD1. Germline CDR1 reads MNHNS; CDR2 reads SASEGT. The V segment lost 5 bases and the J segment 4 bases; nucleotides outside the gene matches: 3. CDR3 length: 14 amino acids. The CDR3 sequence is CASSRQGVNQPQHF. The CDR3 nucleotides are TGTGCCAGCAGTAGACAGGGGGTAAATCAGCCCCAGCATTTT.

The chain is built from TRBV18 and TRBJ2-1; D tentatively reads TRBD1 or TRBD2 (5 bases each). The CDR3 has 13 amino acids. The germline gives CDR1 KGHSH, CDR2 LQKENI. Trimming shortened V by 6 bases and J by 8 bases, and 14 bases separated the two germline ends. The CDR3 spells CASSPGTEDEQFF. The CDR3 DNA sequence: TGTGCCAGCTCCCCTGGGACGGAGGATGAGCAGTTCTTC.

The CDR3 bases are TGTGCCACCAGCAGAGGGAAGACACAACTGTTTTTT. It codes for CATSRGKTQLFF. The J gene is TRBJ1-4, the V gene TRBV15; no reliable D call. Germline values: CDR1 LNHNV, CDR2 YYDKDF (reference sequence). Deletions cut 1 base from V and 12 bases from J, with 9 bases between. There are 12 residues in the CDR3.

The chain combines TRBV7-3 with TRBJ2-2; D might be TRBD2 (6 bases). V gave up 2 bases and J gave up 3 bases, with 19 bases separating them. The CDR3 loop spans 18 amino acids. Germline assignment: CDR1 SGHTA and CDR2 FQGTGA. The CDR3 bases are TGTGCCAGCAGCTTATTTCCACGGGCTAGCGAGGACACCGGGGAGCTGTTTTTT. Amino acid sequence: CASSLFPRASEDTGELFF.